This T cell receptor beta chain was profiled in a study of monozygotic twins with inflammatory bowel disease. General study results and limits: A lone strong IBD-associated signal or clonotype found no support.

Every TCR library consumed around 4,000 ng of total RNA. Molecular identifiers with 6-nucleotide sample barcodes were added during cDNA synthesis via template switching. TCRdb processed the 5' RACE reads again and assigns one entry to each CDR3 protein, with no DNA. The sample has fewer than 550,000 distinct CDR3 sequences. The CDR3 is 17 amino acids. Blood (around 2.5 ml) was collected from every donor individually. On this clonotype itself: Its cognate antigen is unknown.

The sequenced sample consisted of blood. The chain carries TRBV5-3 and TRBJ2-1; TCRdb proposes TRBD1, but this gene call is untestable without DNA. TRBV5-3 is annotated as an ORF whose role is uncertain. The sequence was collected from a human donor with ulcerative colitis or Crohn's disease, or a healthy co-twin of an affected twin (not recorded which). This CDR3 reads CARSPLRAGPSYNEQFF.